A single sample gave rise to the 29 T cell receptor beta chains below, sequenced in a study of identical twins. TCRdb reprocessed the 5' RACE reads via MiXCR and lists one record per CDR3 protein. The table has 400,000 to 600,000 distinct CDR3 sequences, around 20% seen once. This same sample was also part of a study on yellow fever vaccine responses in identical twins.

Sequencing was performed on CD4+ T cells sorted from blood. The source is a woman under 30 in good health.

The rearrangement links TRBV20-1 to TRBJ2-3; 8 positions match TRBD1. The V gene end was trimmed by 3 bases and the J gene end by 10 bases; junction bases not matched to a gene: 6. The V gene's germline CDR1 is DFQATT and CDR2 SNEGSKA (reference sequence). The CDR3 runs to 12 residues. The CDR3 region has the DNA TGCAGTGCTAGGATGGCGGACAGGGCGCAGTATTTT. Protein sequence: CSARMADRAQYF.

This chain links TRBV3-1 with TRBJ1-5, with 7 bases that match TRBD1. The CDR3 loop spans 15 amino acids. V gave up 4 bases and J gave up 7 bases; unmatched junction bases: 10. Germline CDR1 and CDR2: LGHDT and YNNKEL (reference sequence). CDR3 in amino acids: CASSRAGGRGQPQHF. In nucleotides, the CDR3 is TGTGCCAGCAGCCGAGCTGGGGGCAGGGGGCAGCCCCAGCATTTT.

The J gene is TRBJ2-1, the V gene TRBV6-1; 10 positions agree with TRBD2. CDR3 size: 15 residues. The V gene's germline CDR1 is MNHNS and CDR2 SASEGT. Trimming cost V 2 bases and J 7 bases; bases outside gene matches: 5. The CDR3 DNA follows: TGTGCCAGCAGTGAAAGTCTAGCGGGAGCGAATGAGCAGTTCTTC. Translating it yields CASSESLAGANEQFF.

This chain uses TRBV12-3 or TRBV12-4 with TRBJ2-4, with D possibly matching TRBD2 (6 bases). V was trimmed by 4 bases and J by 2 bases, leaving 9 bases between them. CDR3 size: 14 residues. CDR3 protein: CASSWGDSKNIQYF. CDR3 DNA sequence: TGTGCCAGCAGTTGGGGGGATTCCAAAAACATTCAGTACTTC.

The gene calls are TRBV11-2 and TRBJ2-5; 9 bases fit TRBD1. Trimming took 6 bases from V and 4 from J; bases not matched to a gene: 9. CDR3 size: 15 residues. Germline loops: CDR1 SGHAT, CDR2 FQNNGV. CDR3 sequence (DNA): TGTGCCAGCAGGGAATGGGGGACAGGGCTAGAGACCCAGTACTTC. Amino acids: CASREWGTGLETQYF.

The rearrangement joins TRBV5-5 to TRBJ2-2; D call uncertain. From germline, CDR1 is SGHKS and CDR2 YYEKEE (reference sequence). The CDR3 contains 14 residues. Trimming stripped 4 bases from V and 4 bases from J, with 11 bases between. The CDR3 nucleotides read TGTGCCAGCAGCCCTAGGCAGCTCACCGGGGAGCTGTTTTTT. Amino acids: CASSPRQLTGELFF.

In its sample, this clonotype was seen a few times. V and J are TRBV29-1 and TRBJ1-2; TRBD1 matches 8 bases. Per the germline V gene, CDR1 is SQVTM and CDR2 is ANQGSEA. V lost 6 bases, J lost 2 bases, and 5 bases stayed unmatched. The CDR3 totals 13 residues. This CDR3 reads CSVRQGWNYGYTF. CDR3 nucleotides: TGCAGCGTCCGACAGGGGTGGAACTATGGCTACACCTTC.

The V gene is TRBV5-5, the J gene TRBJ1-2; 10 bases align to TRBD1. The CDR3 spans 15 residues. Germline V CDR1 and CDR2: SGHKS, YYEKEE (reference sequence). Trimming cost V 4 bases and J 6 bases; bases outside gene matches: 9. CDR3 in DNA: TGTGCCAGCAGCCGAGACAGGGGGCGCCCCCATGGCTACACCTTC. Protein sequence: CASSRDRGRPHGYTF.

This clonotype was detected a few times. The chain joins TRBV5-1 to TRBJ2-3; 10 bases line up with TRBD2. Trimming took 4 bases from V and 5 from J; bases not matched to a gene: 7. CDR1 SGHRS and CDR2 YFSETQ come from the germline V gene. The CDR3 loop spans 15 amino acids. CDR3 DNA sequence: TGCGCCAGCAGCGCGAGCGGGGGGGCCGTAGATACGCAGTATTTT. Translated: CASSASGGAVDTQYF.

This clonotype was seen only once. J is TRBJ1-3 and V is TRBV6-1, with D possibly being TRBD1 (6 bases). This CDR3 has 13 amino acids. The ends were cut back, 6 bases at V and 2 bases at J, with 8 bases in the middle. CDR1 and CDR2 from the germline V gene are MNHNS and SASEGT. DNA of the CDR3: TGTGCCAGCAGGCAGGGGCCTGGAAACACCATATATTTT. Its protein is CASRQGPGNTIYF.

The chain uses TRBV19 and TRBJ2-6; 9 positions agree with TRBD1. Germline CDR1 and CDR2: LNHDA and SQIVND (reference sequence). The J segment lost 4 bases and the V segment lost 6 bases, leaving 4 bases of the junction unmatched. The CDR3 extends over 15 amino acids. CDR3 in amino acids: CASRGTGYGANVLTF. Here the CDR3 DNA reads TGTGCCAGTAGAGGGACAGGGTACGGGGCCAACGTCCTGACTTTC.

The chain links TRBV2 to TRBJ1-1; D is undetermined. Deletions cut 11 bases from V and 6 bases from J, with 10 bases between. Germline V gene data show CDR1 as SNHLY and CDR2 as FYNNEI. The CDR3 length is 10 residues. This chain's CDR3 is CAVRKSEAFF. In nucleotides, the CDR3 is TGTGCCGTTCGGAAGTCTGAAGCTTTCTTT.

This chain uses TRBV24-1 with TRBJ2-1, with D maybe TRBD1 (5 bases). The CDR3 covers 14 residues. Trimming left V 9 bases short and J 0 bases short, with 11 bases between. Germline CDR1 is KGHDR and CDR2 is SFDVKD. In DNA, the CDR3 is TGTGCCACCGCCGACAGCAGCTCCTACAATGAGCAGTTCTTC. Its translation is CATADSSSYNEQFF.

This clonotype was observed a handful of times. The DNA of the CDR3 is TGCGCCAGCAGCCAAGAACAGCGAGATACGCAGTATTTT. Amino acids: CASSQEQRDTQYF. V gene TRBV4-1 combines with J gene TRBJ2-3; D is unclear. V lost 0 bases, J lost 5 bases, and 6 bases lay in between. Germline lookup yields CDR1 MGHRA and CDR2 YSYEKL. The CDR3 is 13 residues long.

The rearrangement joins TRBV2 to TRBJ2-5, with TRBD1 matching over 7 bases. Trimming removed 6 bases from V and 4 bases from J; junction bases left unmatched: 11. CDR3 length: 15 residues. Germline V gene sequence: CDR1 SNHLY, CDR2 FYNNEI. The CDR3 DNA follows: TGTGCCAGCAGCTCGCTGACAGGGCAAACAGAGACCCAGTACTTC. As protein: CASSSLTGQTETQYF.

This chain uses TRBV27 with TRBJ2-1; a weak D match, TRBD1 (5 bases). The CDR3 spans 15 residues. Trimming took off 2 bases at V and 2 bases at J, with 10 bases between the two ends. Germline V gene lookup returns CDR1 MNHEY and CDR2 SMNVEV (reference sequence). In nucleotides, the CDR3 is TGTGCCAGCAGTTTAAAGACAGAAACCTACAATGAGCAGTTCTTC. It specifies CASSLKTETYNEQFF.

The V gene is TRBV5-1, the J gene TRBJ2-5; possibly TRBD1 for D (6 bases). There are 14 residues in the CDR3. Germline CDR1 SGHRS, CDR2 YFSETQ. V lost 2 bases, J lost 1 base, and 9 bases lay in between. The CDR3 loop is CASSLPTGQETQYF. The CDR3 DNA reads TGCGCCAGCAGCTTACCGACAGGCCAAGAGACCCAGTACTTC.

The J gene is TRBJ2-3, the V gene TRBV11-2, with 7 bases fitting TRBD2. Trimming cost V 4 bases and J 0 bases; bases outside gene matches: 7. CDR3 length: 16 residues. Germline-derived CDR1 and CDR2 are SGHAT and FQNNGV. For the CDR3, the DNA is TGTGCCAGCAGCTCTGGTGGGGGGGTTAGCACAGATACGCAGTATTTT. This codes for CASSSGGGVSTDTQYF. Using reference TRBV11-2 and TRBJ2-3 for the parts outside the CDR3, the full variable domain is EAGVAQSPRYKIIEKRQSVAFWCNPISGHATLYWYQQILGQGPKLLIQFQNNGVVDDSQLPKDRFSAERLKGVDSTLKIQPAKLEDSAVYLCASSSGGGVSTDTQYFGPGTRLTVL.

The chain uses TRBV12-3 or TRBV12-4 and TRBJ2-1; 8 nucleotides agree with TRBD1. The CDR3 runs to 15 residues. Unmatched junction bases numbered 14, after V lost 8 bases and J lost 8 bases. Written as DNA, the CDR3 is TGTGCCAGCCCGGCGGGCAGGGGGCTTAGGGATGAGCAGTTCTTC. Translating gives CASPAGRGLRDEQFF.

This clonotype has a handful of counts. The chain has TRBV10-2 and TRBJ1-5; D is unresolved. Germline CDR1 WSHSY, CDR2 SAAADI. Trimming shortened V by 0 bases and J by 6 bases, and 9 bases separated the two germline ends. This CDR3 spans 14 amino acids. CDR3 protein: CASSESGLAQPQHF. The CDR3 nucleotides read TGCGCCAGCAGTGAGTCGGGGTTGGCTCAGCCCCAGCATTTT.

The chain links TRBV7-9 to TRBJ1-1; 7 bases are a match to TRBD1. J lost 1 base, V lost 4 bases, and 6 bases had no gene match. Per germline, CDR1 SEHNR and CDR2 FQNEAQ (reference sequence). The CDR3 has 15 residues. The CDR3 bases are TGTGCCAGCAGCTCCCGACAGGGTTCGAACACTGAAGCTTTCTTT. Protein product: CASSSRQGSNTEAFF.

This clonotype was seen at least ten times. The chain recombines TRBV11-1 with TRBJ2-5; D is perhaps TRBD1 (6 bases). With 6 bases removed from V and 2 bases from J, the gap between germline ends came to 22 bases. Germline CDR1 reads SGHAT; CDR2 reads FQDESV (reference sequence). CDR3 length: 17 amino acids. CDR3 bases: TGTGCCAGCAGTTTTAAGTTTTGGACAGCAAATCAAGAGACCCAGTACTTC. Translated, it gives CASSFKFWTANQETQYF.

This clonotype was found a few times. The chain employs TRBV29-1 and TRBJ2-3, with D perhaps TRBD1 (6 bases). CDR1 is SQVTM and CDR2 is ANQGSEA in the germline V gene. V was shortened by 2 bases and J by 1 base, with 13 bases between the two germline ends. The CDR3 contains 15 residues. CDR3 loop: CSVEKPSGGTDTQYF. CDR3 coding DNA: TGCAGCGTTGAAAAGCCTTCAGGGGGCACAGATACGCAGTATTTT.

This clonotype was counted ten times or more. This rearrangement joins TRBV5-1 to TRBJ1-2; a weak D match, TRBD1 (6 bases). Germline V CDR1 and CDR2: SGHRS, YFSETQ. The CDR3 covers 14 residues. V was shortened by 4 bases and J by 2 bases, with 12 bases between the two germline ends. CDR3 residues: CASSDGTTNYGYTF. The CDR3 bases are TGCGCCAGCAGCGACGGGACAACCAACTATGGCTACACCTTC.

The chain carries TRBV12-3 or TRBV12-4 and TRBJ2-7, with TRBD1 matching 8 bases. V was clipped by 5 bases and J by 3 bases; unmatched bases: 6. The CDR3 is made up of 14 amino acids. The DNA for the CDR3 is TGTGCCAGCAGTCGGGACAGGACGCTCTACGAGCAGTACTTC. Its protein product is CASSRDRTLYEQYF.

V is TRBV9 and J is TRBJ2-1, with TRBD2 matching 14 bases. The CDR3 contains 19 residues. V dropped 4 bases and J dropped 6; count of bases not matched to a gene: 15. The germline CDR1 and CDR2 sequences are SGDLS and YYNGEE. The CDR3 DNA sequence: TGTGCCAGCAGCCCCTACTCTTCGGGACTAGCGGGAGAAGGCAATGAGCAGTTCTTC. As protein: CASSPYSSGLAGEGNEQFF.

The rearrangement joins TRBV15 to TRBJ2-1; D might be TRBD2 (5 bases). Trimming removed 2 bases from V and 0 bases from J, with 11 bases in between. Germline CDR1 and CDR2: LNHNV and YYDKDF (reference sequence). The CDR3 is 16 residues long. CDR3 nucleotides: TGTGCCACCAGCAGATTTTCGGGAAGCTCCTACAATGAGCAGTTCTTC. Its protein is CATSRFSGSSYNEQFF.

CDR3 residues: CASSLPGVGYEQYF. The CDR3 DNA reads as TGCGCCAGCAGCTTACCGGGGGTAGGCTACGAGCAGTACTTC. V gene TRBV5-1 combines with J gene TRBJ2-7, with D possibly being TRBD2 (6 bases). Germline V CDR1 and CDR2: SGHRS, YFSETQ. V was pared by 2 bases and J by 3 bases, with 12 bases between. This CDR3 is built from 14 residues.

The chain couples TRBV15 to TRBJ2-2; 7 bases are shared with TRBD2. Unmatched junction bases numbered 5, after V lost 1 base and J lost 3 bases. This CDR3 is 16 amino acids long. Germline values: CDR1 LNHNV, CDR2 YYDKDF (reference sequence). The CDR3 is CATSRGSGSYTGELFF. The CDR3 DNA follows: TGTGCCACCAGCAGAGGTAGCGGGTCTTACACCGGGGAGCTGTTTTTT.